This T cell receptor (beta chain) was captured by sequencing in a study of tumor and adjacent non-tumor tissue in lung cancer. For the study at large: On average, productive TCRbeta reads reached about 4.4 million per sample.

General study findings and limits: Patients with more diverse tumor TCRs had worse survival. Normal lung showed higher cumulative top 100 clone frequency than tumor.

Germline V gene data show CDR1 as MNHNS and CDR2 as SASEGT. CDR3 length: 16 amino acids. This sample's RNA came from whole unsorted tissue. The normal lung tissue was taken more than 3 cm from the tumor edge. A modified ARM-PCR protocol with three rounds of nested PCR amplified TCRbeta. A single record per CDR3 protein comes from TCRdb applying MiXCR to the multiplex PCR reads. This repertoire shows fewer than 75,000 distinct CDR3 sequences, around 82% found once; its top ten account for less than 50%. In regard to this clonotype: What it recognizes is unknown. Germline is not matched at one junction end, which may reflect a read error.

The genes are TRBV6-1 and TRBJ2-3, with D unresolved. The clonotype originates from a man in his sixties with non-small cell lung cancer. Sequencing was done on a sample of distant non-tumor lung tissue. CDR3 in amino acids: CASSEQSLSPTDMQYF. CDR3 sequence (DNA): TGTGCCAGCAGCGAACAAAGTCTCTCACCCACAGATATGCAGTATTTT.